This T cell receptor beta chain stems from a study of CXCR3-negative and CXCR3-positive naive CD8 T cells. Study background: Per library, roughly 1.4 +/- 0.3 million reads; approximately 150 million TRB reads overall.

About this clonotype itself: Its antigen is currently unknown.

CDR3 length equals 17 residues. Germline values: CDR1 SGHTA, CDR2 FQGTGA. Whole-study findings and limits: Higher TRB CDR3 hydrophobicity marked CXCR3-positive naive cells relative to CXCR3-negative naive cells. Expression of CXCR3 was partially reduced after cryopreservation, and fresh PBMCs were used in most assays.

cDNA libraries for TRB were generated by 5' RACE incorporating UMI labels. TCRdb reanalyzed the 5' RACE reads, giving one entry per CDR3 protein sequence and no DNA. This sample's table reports some 130,000 distinct CDR3 sequences. This TCR came from a human donor in good health. Some clones in this sample may be carry-over from other donors' samples. Material for sequencing was naive CXCR3+ CD8+ T cells from blood. Subset meaning: CD45RO-CCR7+CD27+CD95- naive CD8+ T cells expressing CXCR3 (TNR3+). This chain uses TRBV7-3 with TRBJ2-1; TCRdb proposes TRBD2, but this gene call is untestable without DNA. The CDR3 sequence: CASSRPSASGGDNEQFF.